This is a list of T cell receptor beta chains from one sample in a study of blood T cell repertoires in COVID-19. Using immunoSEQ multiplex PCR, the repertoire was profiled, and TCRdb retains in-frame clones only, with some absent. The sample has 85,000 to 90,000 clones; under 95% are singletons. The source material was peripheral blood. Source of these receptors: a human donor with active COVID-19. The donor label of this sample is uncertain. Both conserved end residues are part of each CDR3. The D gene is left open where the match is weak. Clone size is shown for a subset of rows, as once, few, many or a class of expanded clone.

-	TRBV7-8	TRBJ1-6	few	CASSKTRGSNSPLHF	TGTGCCAGCAGCAAAACCAGGGGAAGTAATTCACCCCTCCACTTT
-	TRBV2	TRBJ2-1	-	CASSGLGARGEQFF	TGTGCCAGCAGTGGGCTAGGCGCCCGGGGTGAGCAGTTCTTC
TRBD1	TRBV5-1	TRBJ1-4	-	CASSLGDRAEKLFF	TGCGCCAGCAGCTTGGGGGACAGGGCCGAAAAACTGTTTTTT
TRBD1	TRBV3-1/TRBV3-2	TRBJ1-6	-	CASSHPPGQNSPLHF	TGTGCCAGCAGCCATCCCCCGGGACAGAATTCACCCCTCCACTTT
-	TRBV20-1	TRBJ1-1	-	CSASSADTEAFF	TGCAGTGCTAGTAGCGCGGACACTGAAGCTTTCTTT
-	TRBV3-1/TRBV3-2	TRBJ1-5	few	CASSNRGARQPQHF	TGTGCCAGCTCAAACCGGGGGGCGCGGCAGCCCCAGCATTTT
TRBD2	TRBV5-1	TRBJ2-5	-	CASSPSLAGGQETQYF	TGCGCCAGCAGCCCGTCCTTAGCGGGGGGACAAGAGACCCAGTACTTC
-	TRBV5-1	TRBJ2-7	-	CASSLDSNEQYF	TGCGCCAGCAGCTTGGATAGCAACGAGCAGTACTTC
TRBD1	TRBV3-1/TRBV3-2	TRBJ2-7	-	CASSQASTGVSSYEQYF	TGTGCCAGCAGCCAAGCGTCGACAGGGGTTAGCTCCTACGAGCAGTACTTC
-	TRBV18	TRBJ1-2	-	CASSPTDRAYYGYTF	TGTGCCAGCTCACCCACGGACAGAGCCTACTATGGCTACACCTTC
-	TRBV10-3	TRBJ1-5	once	CAIREGTANQPQHF	TGTGCCATCAGGGAAGGAACAGCCAATCAGCCCCAGCATTTT
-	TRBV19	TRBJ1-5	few	CASSIMGARQPQHF	TGTGCCAGTAGTATAATGGGGGCTCGACAGCCCCAGCATTTT
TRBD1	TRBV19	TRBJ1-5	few	CASCQGAQQPQHF	TGTGCCAGTTGTCAGGGGGCACAACAGCCCCAGCATTTT
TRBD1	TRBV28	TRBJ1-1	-	CASSSPSGDRVSTEAFF	TGTGCCAGCAGTTCCCCGTCGGGGGACAGGGTTAGTACTGAAGCTTTCTTT
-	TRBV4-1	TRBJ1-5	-	CASSQEGPYRASNQPQHF	TGCGCCAGCAGCCAAGAGGGACCCTACAGGGCAAGCAATCAGCCCCAGCATTTT
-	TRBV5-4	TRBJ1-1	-	CASSFPHRNTEAFF	TGTGCCAGCAGCTTTCCACACAGGAACACTGAAGCTTTCTTT
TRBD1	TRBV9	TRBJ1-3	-	CASSADRGLGNTIYF	TGTGCCAGCAGCGCGGACAGGGGGCTAGGAAACACCATATATTTT
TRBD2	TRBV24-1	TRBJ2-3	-	CATSDPLAGRLSGQYF	TGTGCCACCAGTGATCCACTAGCGGGGCGCCTATCGGGGCAGTATTTT
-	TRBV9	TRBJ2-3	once	CASSVEPGTTDTQYF	TGTGCCAGCAGCGTAGAGCCAGGAACCACAGATACGCAGTATTTT
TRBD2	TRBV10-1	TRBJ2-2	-	CASSECGRENTGELFF	TGCGCCAGCAGTGAGTGTGGGAGGGAGAACACCGGGGAGCTGTTTTTT
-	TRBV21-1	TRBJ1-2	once	CASSIKQGDYGYTF	TGTGCCAGCAGCATTAAACAGGGAGACTACGGCTACACCTTC
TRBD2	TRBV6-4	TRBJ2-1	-	CASSRESSGGYEQFF	TGTGCCAGCAGCAGAGAGTCTAGCGGGGGTTATGAGCAGTTCTTC
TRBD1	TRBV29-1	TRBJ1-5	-	CSVGTGSSNQPQHF	TGCAGCGTTGGGACAGGGAGTAGCAATCAGCCCCAGCATTTT
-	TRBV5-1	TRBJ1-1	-	CASSRGDWDMNTEAFF	TGCGCCAGCAGCCGTGGTGATTGGGACATGAACACTGAAGCTTTCTTT
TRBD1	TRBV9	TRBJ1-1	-	CASSVEGAGNTEAFF	TGTGCCAGCAGCGTAGAGGGGGCGGGGAACACTGAAGCTTTCTTT
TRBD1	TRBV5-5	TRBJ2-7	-	CASSRQGDYEQYF	TGTGCCAGCAGCCGACAGGGGGACTACGAGCAGTACTTC
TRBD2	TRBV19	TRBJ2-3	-	CASAPGLADTDTQYF	TGTGCCAGTGCACCGGGACTAGCGGACACAGATACGCAGTATTTT
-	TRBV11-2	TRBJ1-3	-	CASSFQKTGNSGNTIYF	TGTGCCAGCAGCTTCCAAAAGACAGGCAACTCTGGAAACACCATATATTTT
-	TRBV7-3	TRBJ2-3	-	CASSLDRLADTQYF	TGTGCCAGCAGCTTAGATAGGCTAGCAGATACGCAGTATTTT
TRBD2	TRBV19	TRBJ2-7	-	CASSILAGGAYEQYF	TGTGCCAGTAGTATTTTAGCGGGGGGCGCCTACGAGCAGTACTTC
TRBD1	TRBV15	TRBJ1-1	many	CATSRRWTGSGEAFF	TGTGCCACCAGCAGAAGGTGGACAGGGAGCGGAGAAGCTTTCTTT
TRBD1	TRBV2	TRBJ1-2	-	CASSERQGVYGYTF	TGTGCCAGCAGTGAACGGCAGGGGGTCTATGGCTACACCTTC
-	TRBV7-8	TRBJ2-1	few	CASSFLGVVNEQFF	TGTGCCAGCAGCTTCCTGGGAGTTGTGAATGAGCAGTTCTTC
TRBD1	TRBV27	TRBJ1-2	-	CASSTYSTGVGYTF	TGTGCCAGCAGTACATACTCGACAGGGGTTGGCTACACCTTC
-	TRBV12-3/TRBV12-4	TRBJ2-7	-	CASSPEGYEQYF	TGTGCCAGCAGTCCAGAGGGCTACGAGCAGTACTTC
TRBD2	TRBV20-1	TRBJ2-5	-	CSASLAGDQETQYF	TGCAGTGCTAGTTTAGCGGGGGATCAAGAGACCCAGTACTTC
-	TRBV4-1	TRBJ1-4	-	CASSQEGIQGTREKLFF	TGCGCCAGCAGCCAAGAGGGAATTCAGGGTACGCGAGAAAAACTGTTTTTT
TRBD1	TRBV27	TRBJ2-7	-	CASSPDRGSYEQYF	TGTGCCAGCAGCCCGGACAGGGGAAGTTACGAGCAGTACTTC
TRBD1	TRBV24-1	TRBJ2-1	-	CATSDPDREYNEQFF	TGTGCCACCAGTGACCCCGACAGGGAGTACAATGAGCAGTTCTTC
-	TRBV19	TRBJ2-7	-	CASSIQDSSYEQYF	TGTGCCAGTAGTATCCAGGACAGCTCCTACGAGCAGTACTTC
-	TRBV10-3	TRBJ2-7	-	CATRTNYEQYF	TGTGCCACGAGAACGAACTACGAGCAGTACTTC
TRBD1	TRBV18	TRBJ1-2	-	CASSQGTAGNYGYTF	TGTGCCAGCTCACAAGGGACAGCTGGTAACTATGGCTACACCTTC
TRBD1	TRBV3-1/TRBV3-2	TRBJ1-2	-	CASSPGQGARGYTF	TGTGCCAGCAGCCCGGGCCAGGGGGCGCGTGGCTACACCTTC
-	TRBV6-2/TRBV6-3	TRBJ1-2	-	CASSYSGGDGGYTF	TGTGCCAGCAGTTACTCAGGGGGTGATGGCGGCTACACCTTC
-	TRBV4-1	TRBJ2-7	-	CASSQETARAYEQYF	TGCGCCAGCAGCCAAGAGACAGCCAGAGCCTACGAGCAGTACTTC
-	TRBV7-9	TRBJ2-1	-	CASNPGRGNEQFF	TGTGCCAGCAACCCAGGGCGAGGAAATGAGCAGTTCTTC
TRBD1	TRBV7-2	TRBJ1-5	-	CASSYRTGGLNQPQHF	TGTGCCAGCAGCTACCGTACAGGGGGCCTCAATCAGCCCCAGCATTTT
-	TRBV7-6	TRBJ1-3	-	CASSLGSRSGNTIYF	TGTGCCAGCAGCCTCGGTTCCCGCTCTGGAAACACCATATATTTT